Each of the 22 T cell receptor beta chains below was sequenced from the same sample in a study of T cell repertoires in cytomegalovirus infection. Each CDR3 protein gets one entry after TCRdb re-called the reads with MiXCR. Counted here are 90,000 to 110,000 distinct CDR3 sequences, around 28% occurring once; the ten biggest clones make up about 81%. Their specific antigens are unknown. Specimen: CD8+ T cells from cultured PBMCs, collected from culture after CMV antigen stimulation. The receptors originated from a human donor in good health (CMV status not recorded). Some clones in this sample may be carry-over from other donors' samples.

V gene TRBV4-1 combines with J gene TRBJ2-1; D unclear. This CDR3 is 11 amino acids long. Looked up from germline, CDR1 is MGHRA and CDR2 is YSYEKL. The V end was cut by 1 base, the J end by 12 bases, with 7 bases between. CDR3 nucleotides: TGCGCCAGCAGCCAAGGTCCTAGGCAGTTCTTC. This gives the protein CASSQGPRQFF.

The V call is TRBV19, the J call TRBJ1-5; D remains unclear. The germline CDR1 and CDR2 sequences are LNHDA and SQIVND (reference sequence). The CDR3 runs to 14 residues. Trimming removed 4 bases from V and 0 bases from J, with 7 bases in between. CDR3 residues: CASSKEYSNQPQHF. CDR3 nucleotides: TGTGCCAGTAGTAAGGAGTATAGCAATCAGCCCCAGCATTTT.

The V gene is TRBV5-4, the J gene TRBJ2-7; the D gene is possibly TRBD2 (5 bases). The V gene lost 0 bases and the J gene lost 6 bases, with 10 bases spanning the gap. The length of the CDR3 is 13 residues. Germline V gene sequence: CDR1 SGHNT, CDR2 YYREEE (reference sequence). CDR3 region: CASSLDSASEQYF. DNA of the CDR3: TGTGCCAGCAGCTTGGATAGCGCGAGCGAGCAGTACTTC.

This chain links TRBV12-3 or TRBV12-4 with TRBJ1-5, with TRBD1 identical over 10 bases. Losses at the gene ends were 6 bases for V and 4 bases for J; bases not matched to a gene: 6. CDR3 size: 15 residues. The CDR3 region is CASSALGQGNQPQHF. CDR3 coding DNA: TGTGCCAGCAGCGCACTGGGACAGGGGAATCAGCCCCAGCATTTT.

A few counts support this clonotype. The chain is built from TRBV12-3 or TRBV12-4 and TRBJ1-2, with 7 bases aligning to TRBD1. The CDR3 is 16 amino acids. V shed 4 bases, J shed 5 bases, and the junction held 13 bases outside the gene matches. CDR3 sequence: CASSSPASDRIYGYTF. Here the CDR3 DNA reads TGTGCCAGCAGTTCCCCGGCCTCGGACAGGATTTATGGCTACACCTTC.

The chain carries TRBV2 and TRBJ1-1; tentative D call: TRBD1 (5 bases). The CDR3 is 14 amino acids. V gave up 1 base and J gave up 6 bases, with 12 bases separating them. CDR1 is SNHLY and CDR2 is FYNNEI in the germline V gene. In DNA, the CDR3 is TGTGCCAGCAGTGAAGGCAGGGCCAACCCTGAAGCTTTCTTT. Its protein product is CASSEGRANPEAFF.

This rearrangement joins TRBV4-2 to TRBJ2-1; 12 bases align to TRBD2. Germline V gene sequence: CDR1 LGHNA, CDR2 YNFKEQ. The CDR3 has 17 amino acids. Trimming at V came to 1 base and at J to 5 bases, leaving 6 bases not matched to a gene. The CDR3 bases are TGTGCCAGCAGCCAAGGTCTAGCGGGGGGGCCTAACAATGAGCAGTTCTTC. Encoded protein: CASSQGLAGGPNNEQFF.

This rearrangement joins TRBV28 to TRBJ1-1, with TRBD1 matching over 7 bases. V lost 3 bases, J lost 7 bases, and 5 bases stayed unmatched. Per germline, CDR1 MDHEN and CDR2 SYDVKM. This CDR3 contains 13 residues. In DNA form, the CDR3 reads TGTGCCAGCAGTTTCCGACAGGGAGGTGAAGCTTTCTTT. This gives the protein CASSFRQGGEAFF.

This clonotype was counted ten times or more. The V call is TRBV7-9, the J call TRBJ2-5, with unresolved D. The CDR3 length is 11 residues. The ends were cut back, 5 bases at V and 7 bases at J, with 8 bases in the middle. CDR1 is SEHNR, CDR2 FQNEAQ, per germline (reference sequence). The CDR3 DNA reads TGTGCCAGCAGCGGATTGGCGACCCAGTACTTC. This codes for CASSGLATQYF.

This clonotype came up many times. This chain uses TRBV7-8 with TRBJ1-5, with D possibly matching TRBD1 (5 bases). The CDR3 has 16 residues. Germline V gene lookup returns CDR1 SGHVS and CDR2 FQNEAQ. Trimming shortened V by 5 bases and J by 5 bases, and 19 bases separated the two germline ends. The CDR3 here is CASSPGGVYPDQPQHF. For the CDR3, the DNA is TGTGCCAGCAGCCCGGGGGGGGTGTATCCAGATCAGCCCCAGCATTTT.

This clonotype was counted a few times. The rearrangement joins TRBV12-3 or TRBV12-4 to TRBJ2-7; TRBD1 might be the D (5 bases). The germline V and J ends were trimmed by 2 bases and 5 bases, with 10 bases remaining between them. This CDR3 is built from 13 residues. The DNA of the CDR3 is TGTGCCAGCAGTTTAATGCAGGGCAACGAGCAGTACTTC. Translating gives CASSLMQGNEQYF.

The CDR3 loop reads CASSQNKRVSYNSPLHF. The CDR3 DNA reads TGTGCCAGCAGTCAAAATAAACGGGTGTCCTATAATTCACCCCTCCACTTT. The chain couples TRBV14 to TRBJ1-6; D gene ambiguous. Germline CDR1 reads SGHDN; CDR2 reads FVKESK. The V end lost 6 bases, the J end lost 1 base, and 16 bases lay between the germline ends. This CDR3 has 17 amino acids.

This chain connects TRBV7-2 to TRBJ1-4; D possibly corresponds to TRBD1 (6 bases). CDR3 length: 14 amino acids. The V and J ends lost 11 bases and 0 bases respectively, with 13 bases between them. Germline V gene sequence: CDR1 SGHTA, CDR2 FQGNSA. The CDR3 loop is CASGQPTTNEKLFF. The CDR3 DNA follows: TGTGCCTCAGGACAGCCCACAACTAATGAAAAACTGTTTTTT.

V is TRBV12-3 or TRBV12-4 and J is TRBJ1-1, with unresolved D. V was clipped by 7 bases and J by 7 bases, with 10 bases between them. The CDR3 spans 11 residues. CDR3 region: CASNGRGEAFF. The CDR3 region has the DNA TGTGCCAGCAACGGGCGGGGTGAAGCTTTCTTT.

This clonotype turned up a few times. The V call is TRBV7-9, the J call TRBJ1-1; no clear D gene. V lost 8 bases and J lost 4, with 14 bases in between. This CDR3 region has 13 residues. Looked up from germline, CDR1 is SEHNR and CDR2 is FQNEAQ (reference sequence). The CDR3 is CASGIVGLTEAFF. CDR3 nucleotide sequence: TGTGCCAGCGGAATAGTAGGCCTCACTGAAGCTTTCTTT.

This clonotype was observed many times. The rearrangement links TRBV7-2 to TRBJ2-2, with a weak D call TRBD2 (5 bases). V lost 1 base and J 6 bases, leaving 9 bases between the germline ends. The CDR3 has 14 residues. From germline, CDR1 is SGHTA and CDR2 FQGNSA. CDR3 nucleotides: TGTGCCAGCAGCTTAGTACTAGAGCCCGGGGAGCTGTTTTTT. Protein product: CASSLVLEPGELFF.

The V call is TRBV29-1, the J call TRBJ1-2; a weak D match, TRBD1 (6 bases). Germline V CDR1 and CDR2: SQVTM, ANQGSEA. This CDR3 has 14 amino acids. The V end lost 2 bases, the J end lost 3 bases, and 13 bases lay between the germline ends. The CDR3 DNA reads as TGCAGCGTTGAACTAGTGGACAGTTACTATGGCTACACCTTC. Translation: CSVELVDSYYGYTF.

The V and J genes are TRBV29-1 and TRBJ2-7, with a possible D match to TRBD2 (6 bases). Trimming removed 7 bases at V and 6 bases at J, with 16 bases between. The CDR3 spans 12 residues. Looked up from germline, CDR1 is SQVTM and CDR2 is ANQGSEA. CDR3 sequence (DNA): TGCAGCGCTGGATGGGGGGACGGCGAGCAGTACTTC. Protein product: CSAGWGDGEQYF.

The gene calls are TRBV27 and TRBJ1-6; 8 positions agree with TRBD1. The ends lost 5 bases at V and 7 bases at J; junction bases unmatched: 7. Germline loops: CDR1 MNHEY, CDR2 SMNVEV (reference sequence). The CDR3 has 15 residues. The CDR3 sequence: CASSPRDRRNSPLHF. For the CDR3, the DNA is TGTGCCAGCAGTCCAAGGGACAGGAGGAATTCACCCCTCCACTTT.

V is TRBV25-1 and J is TRBJ1-2, with TRBD1 matching over 7 bases. The J segment lost 3 bases and the V segment lost 8 bases, leaving 9 bases of the junction unmatched. Germline lookup yields CDR1 MGHDK and CDR2 SYGVNS. This CDR3 spans 14 amino acids. This CDR3 reads CASFGGDRDYGYTF. The CDR3 DNA sequence: TGTGCCAGCTTCGGCGGCGACAGGGACTATGGCTACACCTTC.

This chain links TRBV6-1 with TRBJ2-7; D could derive from TRBD1 or TRBD2 (5 bases each). Deletions cut 8 bases from V and 4 bases from J, with 18 bases between. Germline V gives CDR1 MNHNS, CDR2 SASEGT. The CDR3 loop spans 14 amino acids. CDR3 protein: CASLVRDVSYEQYF. DNA of the CDR3: TGTGCCAGCTTAGTCCGGGACGTTTCTTACGAGCAGTACTTC.

The chain has TRBV11-3 and TRBJ2-1; TRBD2 might be the D (5 bases). The CDR3 extends over 11 amino acids. V shed 8 bases and J shed 10 bases, with 12 bases lying between them. Germline CDR1 and CDR2: SGHNT and YENEEA. The CDR3 DNA reads as TGTGCCAGCGGCAACGGAGGAGAGCAGTTCTTC. This encodes CASGNGGEQFF.